Sequencing of this T cell receptor beta chain was carried out in a study of OX40 agonist ivuxolimab in advanced cancers. The study in broad terms: Ivuxolimab was an agonistic, fully human IgG2 monoclonal antibody directed against OX40 (CD134), a costimulatory receptor. Intravenous ivuxolimab was administered to patients every 2 weeks at six dose levels: 0.01, 0.1, 0.3, 1.5, 3 and 10 mg/kg. The monotherapy dose-escalation portion (N of about 50 patients) of the phase I ivuxolimab trial is reported in the paper. Prior anti-PD-1, anti-PD-L1 or anti-CTLA-4 therapy was permitted, and checkpoint inhibitors had been received by less than 45% of dose-escalation patients. In the dose-escalation cohort, 82.7% of patients were male, and the mean age was 60 years with a range of roughly 20 to 79. Partial responses occurred in three dose-escalation patients: two with cutaneous melanoma and one with hepatocellular carcinoma. Of the 52 patients in dose escalation, 19 had hepatocellular carcinoma, some 15 had melanoma, 9 had renal cell carcinoma and 9 had head and neck cancer. The point of sequencing TCRbeta in the periphery was to test whether ivuxolimab changed TCR sequence diversity and drove clonal T-cell expansion. Results and caveats for the whole study, not just this receptor: Antigen specificity was not determined for the clonally expanded peripheral T cells. Low levels of normalized T-cell clonal expansion were also seen in some nonresponding patients. After ivuxolimab, more expanded clones were found on average in CD8+ T cells than in CD4+ T cells. In partial responders in the 0.1-3.0 mg/kg groups, normalized peripheral clonal expansion was found to be among the lowest, especially among CD8+ T cells. Clonal expansion of both CD4+ and CD8+ blood T cells was observed from baseline to week 6 at doses 0.1 to 3.0 mg/kg.

As regards this clone: This receptor's antigen is unknown. No base quality values were provided; no much bigger clone lies one nucleotide off.

The CDR3 holds 17 amino acids from the cysteine to the phenylalanine. Here the CDR3 DNA is all that survives: 51 bases in frame from base 1. Per the germline V gene (reference sequence), MNHEY is the CDR1 and SMNVEV is the CDR2. After removal of 5 bases from V and 3 bases from J, the junction retains 11 bases not matched to a gene. Genomic DNA was isolated from the sorted cells so that the TCRbeta CDR3 region could be sequenced. The immunoSEQ Assay was used to sequence the TCRbeta CDR3 regions. Held by TCRdb, this immuneACCESS table contains in-frame sequences only and omits some clones. Under half of the omission traces to an unresolved V gene where checked; the cause of the rest is unknown. Present in this sample are about 58,000 clones, roughly 88% of which were seen just once. The ten largest clonotypes hold about 3.5% of the sample. Patients with a history of autoimmune disease or receiving systemic immunosuppression were excluded from the trial. In every dose cohort, peripheral blood was drawn for TCR sequencing at baseline, cycle 4 day 1, and cycle 7 day 1. The samples were drawn from a first-in-human, open-label, multicenter phase I dose-escalation trial of ivuxolimab. Adults with locally advanced or metastatic head and neck squamous cell, hepatocellular, melanoma or renal cell carcinoma were enrolled in the trial. Before TCR sequencing, CD4+ T cells and CD8+ T cells were sorted from peripheral blood as separate populations.

The material was CD4+ or CD8+ T cells sorted from blood, obtained in a trial of the OX40 agonist ivuxolimab. The rearrangement joined TRBV27 to TRBJ2-3, with 10 middle bases fitting TRBD2. The TCR originated in an adult with an advanced solid tumor such as melanoma, head and neck, liver or kidney cancer. The DNA sequence reads TGTGCCAGCAGTACGCCTTCGGGTAGCGGGAGGACAGATACGCAGTATTTT. It translates as CASSTPSGSGRTDTQYF.